This T cell receptor (beta chain) originates from a study of T cells in Graves' hyperthyroidism and ophthalmopathy. Findings of the study overall: Ophthalmopathy was separated from stable hyperthyroidism by a 13 V-J model. In the blood, most expanded thyroid clonotypes above 0.001 appeared as well.

Ophthalmopathy patients all had a Clinical Activity Score of at least 3, a NOSPECS grade of at least 4 and disease under 3 months old. Extraction of PBMCs used 8.5 to 10 ml of fresh peripheral blood. Per the germline V gene, CDR1 is DFQATT and CDR2 is SNEGSKA (reference sequence). V lost 6 bases and J lost 0; bases outside the gene matches: 16. The CDR3 covers 18 residues. Many counts were recorded for this clonotype. Its specificity is not known. Amplified TCR beta CDR3 regions derived from RNA transcripts. An initial round of RT-PCR targeting the TCR CDR3 relied on the HTBI primer set. TCRdb independently ran MiXCR on the multiplex PCR reads; one entry per CDR3 protein. The sample contains 490,000 or so distinct CDR3 sequences, 22% of which appear only once.

The sequencing sample was made of blood. The gene calls are TRBV20-1 and TRBJ2-3, with 9 bases that match TRBD2. This sequence was found in a woman between 70 and 85 years old with Graves' ophthalmopathy. In nucleotides, the CDR3 is TGCAGTGCCACCAGCGTTCTAGCGGGATCCCCTAGCACAGATACGCAGTATTTT. This translates into CSATSVLAGSPSTDTQYF.